The sequence of this T cell receptor (beta chain) was determined in a study of blood T cell repertoires in COVID-19. Whole-study context: Acute-phase and convalescent COVID-19 samples originated in the United States, Italy and Spain. Nucleic acid was either cDNA or gDNA, and it came from T cells, B-cell-depleted T cells, or PBMCs.

The length of the CDR3 is 17 residues. Trimming left V 5 bases short and J 5 bases short, with 21 bases between. CDR1 and CDR2 (germline): LNHDA, SQIVND (reference sequence). In the authors' workflow: From reference gene primer amplification, estimates of nucleated cell counts were derived. The assay was immunoSEQ multiplex PCR, and TCRdb's table has in-frame clones only and misses some. The V and J calls and clone size were taken over from that table, and D and trimming were inferred from the DNA. This table holds around 59,000 clones, around four fifths found once. The source is an elderly man with acute or convalescent COVID-19. Sample: peripheral blood. The V gene is TRBV19, the J gene TRBJ1-4; D uncertain. CDR3 sequence (DNA): TGTGCCAGTAGTCTCAGAATTAGGGAGGCGGGAAATGAAAAACTGTTTTTT. Its protein is CASSLRIREAGNEKLFF.